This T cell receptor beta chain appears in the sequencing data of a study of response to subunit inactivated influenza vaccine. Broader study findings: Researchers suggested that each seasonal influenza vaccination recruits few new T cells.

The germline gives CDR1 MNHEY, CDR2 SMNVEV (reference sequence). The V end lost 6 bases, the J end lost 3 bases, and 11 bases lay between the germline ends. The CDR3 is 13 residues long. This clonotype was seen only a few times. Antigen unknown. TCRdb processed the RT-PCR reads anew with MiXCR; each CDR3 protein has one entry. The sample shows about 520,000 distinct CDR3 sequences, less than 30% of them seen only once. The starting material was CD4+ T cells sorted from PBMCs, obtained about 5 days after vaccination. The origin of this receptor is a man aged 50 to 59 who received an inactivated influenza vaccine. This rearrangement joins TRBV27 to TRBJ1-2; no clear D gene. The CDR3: CASRRSADYGYTF. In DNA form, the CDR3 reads TGTGCCAGCAGACGTAGCGCCGACTATGGCTACACCTTC.